The present entry profiles one T cell receptor (beta chain) with its context. The antigen remains unidentified. This sample stems from a study of cytomegalovirus exposure and HLA in healthy donors. Study details: According to later analysis, the same platform produced the 110 or so validation and approximately 630 first-cohort repertoires.

Produced via immunoSEQ multiplex PCR; TCRdb's table is partial and in-frame only. The sample holds approximately 170,000 clones, 85% seen once. The CDR3 spans 14 residues. Trimming shortened V by 6 bases and J by 2 bases, and 17 bases separated the two germline ends. Germline assignment: CDR1 SQVTM and CDR2 ANQGSEA. Overall study results and limits: Many donors shared some public TCRs, even though most TCR sequences were rare. The CMV antigen specificity of a few CMV-associated chains was confirmed through in vitro analysis.

The donors were in the roughly 130-subject validation cohort; that cohort was separate from the roughly 700-subject first cohort. The genes are TRBV29-1 and TRBJ2-7; D is possibly TRBD2 (6 bases). This clonotype was obtained from a young man in good health and CMV-seropositive. The specimen was PBMCs. CDR3 loop: CSVVTVGGAYEQYF. As DNA, the CDR3 is TGCAGCGTGGTGACAGTCGGGGGAGCCTACGAGCAGTACTTC.